Listed here are 16 T cell receptor beta chains from one sample, sequenced in a study of cytomegalovirus exposure and HLA in healthy donors. Sequencing was performed with immunoSEQ multiplex PCR; in TCRdb, only in-frame clones are kept and a portion is missing. The table has roughly 140,000 clones, roughly 92% seen once. The material sequenced was PBMCs. The source is a man aged 18 to 35 in good health and CMV-seronegative.

The chain carries TRBV13 and TRBJ1-2, with 10 bases fitting TRBD1. The CDR3 loop spans 14 amino acids. Germline V gene lookup returns CDR1 PRHDT and CDR2 FYEKMQ (reference sequence). V was clipped by 7 bases and J by 6 bases; unmatched bases: 8. CDR3: CASKRQGATHGYTF. The CDR3 region has the DNA TGTGCCAGCAAAAGACAGGGGGCGACGCATGGCTACACCTTC.

V and J are TRBV5-1 and TRBJ2-5; D might be TRBD1 (5 bases). This CDR3 has 15 residues. The V gene's germline CDR1 is SGHRS and CDR2 YFSETQ. The ends were cut back, 0 bases at V and 3 bases at J, with 12 bases in the middle. The CDR3: CASSLVGAEKETQYF. The CDR3 coding sequence is TGCGCCAGCAGCTTGGTAGGGGCAGAAAAAGAGACCCAGTACTTC.

A word on this clone: The same CDR3 is also encoded by other DNA sequences in this sample. The chain employs TRBV7-2 and TRBJ2-2; D remains unclear. CDR3 length: 14 residues. Germline CDR1 reads SGHTA; CDR2 reads FQGNSA. The V gene lost 5 bases and the J gene lost 1 base, with 8 bases spanning the gap. This chain's CDR3 is CASSLGQNTGELFF. The CDR3 DNA reads TGTGCCAGCAGCCTTGGGCAGAACACCGGGGAGCTGTTTTTT.

This chain joins TRBV18 and TRBJ1-4; unclear D gene. Trimming left V 3 bases short and J 5 bases short, with 13 bases between. The CDR3 spans 15 residues. CDR1 is KGHSH, CDR2 LQKENI, per germline. The CDR3 DNA reads as TGTGCCAGCTCACCTGAGAGGGTCACGAATGAAAAACTGTTTTTT. Translated, it gives CASSPERVTNEKLFF.

This clone was observed a handful of times. The chain is built from TRBV2 and TRBJ2-3; D is unresolved. V was pared by 2 bases and J by 2 bases, with 5 bases between. The CDR3 runs 13 residues. CDR1 and CDR2 from the germline V gene are SNHLY and FYNNEI. CDR3 bases: TGTGCCAGCAGTGAACCCTTCACAGATACGCAGTATTTT. It encodes CASSEPFTDTQYF.

The chain employs TRBV7-9 and TRBJ2-7; TRBD2 is a possible D gene (5 bases). Looked up from germline, CDR1 is SEHNR and CDR2 is FQNEAQ (reference sequence). The CDR3 runs to 14 residues. Trimming took 3 bases from V and 0 from J, leaving 9 bases between them. CDR3 in DNA: TGTGCCAGCAGCTTGGGCGGGCGCTCCTACGAGCAGTACTTC. Amino acids: CASSLGGRSYEQYF.

In its sample, this clone was seen once. DNA of the CDR3: TGTGCCAGTAGTCGCACAGGGGAAGGAGGGCAAACTACTGAAGCTTTCTTT. Translated: CASSRTGEGGQTTEAFF. The chain has TRBV19 and TRBJ1-1, with TRBD1 matching 7 bases. The CDR3 is made up of 17 amino acids. Unmatched junction bases numbered 17, after V lost 5 bases and J lost 5 bases. From germline, CDR1 is LNHDA and CDR2 SQIVND (reference sequence).

The chain recombines TRBV4-3 with TRBJ2-7; weak D call: TRBD2 (6 bases). The ends were cut back, 0 bases at V and 5 bases at J, with 11 bases in the middle. Looked up from germline, CDR1 is LGHNA and CDR2 is YSLEER. The CDR3 sequence is 14 residues long. The CDR3 DNA sequence: TGCGCCAGCAGCCAAGATATGGAGGGCAACGAGCAGTACGTC. Encoded protein: CASSQDMEGNEQYV.

This chain joins TRBV2 and TRBJ1-2; perhaps TRBD1 as D (5 bases). The germline V and J ends were trimmed by 2 bases and 0 bases, with 13 bases remaining between them. The CDR3 extends over 16 amino acids. The germline V gene has CDR1 SNHLY and CDR2 FYNNEI. The CDR3 spells CASSESGGGANYGYTF. The CDR3 DNA sequence: TGTGCCAGCAGTGAAAGTGGGGGGGGTGCTAACTATGGCTACACCTTC.

This chain uses TRBV7-4 with TRBJ1-4; TRBD1 aligns across 8 bases. V lost 6 bases to trimming and J lost 0 bases; unmatched junction nucleotides: 9. There are 17 residues in the CDR3. Germline-derived CDR1 and CDR2 are SGHVT and SQSDAQ. DNA of the CDR3: TGTGCCAGCAGATCCGGGACAGGCCATGCAACTAATGAAAAACTGTTTTTT. As protein: CASRSGTGHATNEKLFF.

The genes are TRBV7-3 and TRBJ2-2; D gene uncertain. Trimming took 5 bases from V and 1 from J, leaving 8 bases between them. CDR1 is SGHTA, CDR2 FQGTGA, per germline. CDR3 length: 14 residues. The chain's CDR3 is CASSHYLNTGELFF. As DNA, the CDR3 is TGTGCCAGCAGCCACTACTTGAACACCGGGGAGCTGTTTTTT.

The chain carries TRBV7-9 and TRBJ1-1, with D possibly TRBD1 on 6 matching bases. CDR1 SEHNR and CDR2 FQNEAQ come from the germline V gene (reference sequence). This CDR3 region has 13 residues. Trimming took off 6 bases at V and 10 bases at J, with 18 bases between the two ends. In nucleotides, the CDR3 is TGTGCCAGCAGGGCCACAGGGAAGATGCGAGCTTTCTTT. Protein: CASRATGKMRAFF. The entire variable domain, with the rest obtained from reference TRBV7-9 and TRBJ1-1, is as follows: DTGVSQNPRHKITKRGQNVTFRCDPISEHNRLYWYRQTLGQGPEFLTYFQNEAQLEKSRLLSDRFSAERPKGSFSTLEIQRTEQGDSAMYLCASRATGKMRAFFGQGTRLTVV.

The CDR3, as DNA: TGTGCCAGCAGTGACGAGGCGGGGGCTACCTACAATGAGCAGTTCTTC. This sequence encodes CASSDEAGATYNEQFF. The V call is TRBV6-4, the J call TRBJ2-1, with TRBD2 as a possible D gene (7 bases). This CDR3 spans 16 amino acids. V dropped 2 bases and J dropped 2 bases, with 13 bases sitting between them. Germline lookup yields CDR1 MRHNA and CDR2 SNTAGT.

The chain recombines TRBV19 with TRBJ2-1; 11 nucleotides line up with TRBD2. The CDR3 is 12 amino acids. Trimming cost V 5 bases and J 12 bases; bases outside gene matches: 3. Germline CDR1 reads LNHDA; CDR2 reads SQIVND (reference sequence). The CDR3 bases are TGTGCCAGTAGTGGACTAGCGGGTCCGCAGTTCTTC. This gives the protein CASSGLAGPQFF.

CDR3 amino acids: CASSQGAGDNEKLFF. Written as DNA, the CDR3 is TGCGCCAGCAGCCAAGGGGCAGGGGATAATGAAAAACTGTTTTTT. The V and J genes are TRBV4-1 and TRBJ1-4; D is possibly TRBD1 (6 bases). The CDR3 consists of 15 residues. Trimming took off 1 base at V and 4 bases at J, with 10 bases between the two ends. Germline V lookup: CDR1 MGHRA, CDR2 YSYEKL.

This chain joins TRBV5-1 and TRBJ2-3, with 9 bases matching TRBD1. There are 16 residues in the CDR3. Germline values: CDR1 SGHRS, CDR2 YFSETQ. V shed 3 bases and J 3 bases; nucleotides not matched to a gene: 8. Here the CDR3 DNA reads TGCGCCAGCAGCTCGGCCGGACAGGGGCTAACAGATACGCAGTATTTT. Its translation is CASSSAGQGLTDTQYF.